Below are 10 T cell receptor beta chains sequenced from a single sample in a study of T-cell memory formation after mild COVID-19. TCRdb passed the 5' RACE reads through MiXCR, listing each CDR3 protein once. The sample consists of approximately 290,000 distinct CDR3 sequences, less than 20% of them appearing once. Material: PBMCs or a T cell subset sorted from them (not recorded which). The receptors shown here come from a man aged 18 to 30 who had mild COVID-19 (a few samples of this study predate the infection). Cell type and time point are not known.

This clonotype was detected a few times. J is TRBJ2-1 and V is TRBV7-9; 9 nucleotides align to TRBD2. The ends lost 7 bases at V and 3 bases at J; junction bases unmatched: 10. There are 16 residues in the CDR3. Germline CDR1 and CDR2: SEHNR and FQNEAQ (reference sequence). CDR3 loop: CASTKRGAGGYNEQFF. CDR3 in DNA: TGTGCCAGCACTAAGAGGGGAGCGGGGGGCTACAATGAGCAGTTCTTC.

The J gene is TRBJ2-3, the V gene TRBV3-1, with 9 bases that match TRBD1. This CDR3 comprises 16 residues. The J segment lost 7 bases and the V segment lost 1 base, leaving 9 bases of the junction unmatched. The germline V gene encodes CDR1 LGHDT and CDR2 YNNKEL (reference sequence). CDR3 bases: TGTGCCAGCAGCCAAGGCTGGGGGACAGGGTTAAATACGCAGTATTTT. This codes for CASSQGWGTGLNTQYF.

This chain's CDR3 is CASEGTSGYEQYF. The DNA for the CDR3 is TGTGCCAGCGAAGGGACTAGCGGTTACGAGCAGTACTTC. V gene TRBV3-1 combines with J gene TRBJ2-7; 11 bases fit TRBD2. The CDR3 is 13 amino acids. CDR1 LGHDT and CDR2 YNNKEL come from the germline V gene (reference sequence). Trimming removed 8 bases from V and 4 bases from J; junction bases left unmatched: 4.

This clonotype occurred a few times. V usage is TRBV29-1 and J usage is TRBJ2-7; D is uncertain. Germline loops: CDR1 SQVTM, CDR2 ANQGSEA. There are 12 residues in the CDR3. V was shortened by 5 bases and J by 0 bases, with 8 bases between the two germline ends. This CDR3 is CSVRSSSYEQYF. DNA of the CDR3: TGCAGCGTTCGAAGCAGCTCCTACGAGCAGTACTTC.

This clonotype was seen a handful of times. The genes are TRBV6-5 and TRBJ2-7, with D perhaps matching TRBD2 (6 bases). This CDR3 has 14 residues. Germline V gene sequence: CDR1 MNHEY, CDR2 SVGAGI. The V gene lost 4 bases and the J gene lost 1 base, with 11 bases spanning the gap. CDR3 loop: CASSWGDGSYEQYF. The DNA for the CDR3 is TGTGCCAGCAGTTGGGGGGACGGTTCCTACGAGCAGTACTTC.

This clonotype has more than one count but fewer than ten. The CDR3 DNA is TGTGCCAGCAGTTACTCCCTCCCGGGTCTGGATCAGCCCCAGCATTTT. It specifies CASSYSLPGLDQPQHF. V and J are TRBV6-5 and TRBJ1-5; unclear D gene. Trimming pared 0 bases from V and 5 bases from J, leaving 14 bases between. This CDR3 comprises 16 residues. Germline CDR1 is MNHEY and CDR2 is SVGAGI.

V gene TRBV12-3 or TRBV12-4 combines with J gene TRBJ2-1, with 10 bases matching TRBD1. V was clipped by 1 base and J by 9 bases; unmatched bases: 3. The CDR3 is 14 amino acids. The CDR3 DNA sequence: TGTGCCAGCAGTTTAGAGGGACAGGGGACTGAGCAGTTCTTC. This translates into CASSLEGQGTEQFF.

This chain links TRBV6-5 with TRBJ2-1; TRBD2 matches at 9 bases. CDR1 is MNHEY, CDR2 SVGAGI, per germline. V lost 2 bases, J lost 9 bases, and 8 bases stayed unmatched. This CDR3 is 15 amino acids long. CDR3 DNA: TGTGCCAGCAGTTACGAGGCGGGGGGGAGGAGTGAGCAGTTCTTC. It yields the protein CASSYEAGGRSEQFF.

This clonotype appeared a few times. This rearrangement joins TRBV12-3 or TRBV12-4 to TRBJ1-1; D gene unclear. Trimming took 6 bases from V and 1 from J, leaving 9 bases between them. The CDR3 covers 13 residues. The CDR3 DNA reads as TGTGCCAGCAGCTGGACTAGGAACACTGAAGCTTTCTTT. Its translation: CASSWTRNTEAFF.

J is TRBJ1-3 and V is TRBV9; no definite D call. V lost 0 bases, J lost 2 bases, and 9 bases lay in between. The CDR3 runs 15 residues. Germline V lookup: CDR1 SGDLS, CDR2 YYNGEE. In DNA, the CDR3 is TGTGCCAGCAGCGTAGAGCCTGATGCTGGAAACACCATATATTTT. It translates to CASSVEPDAGNTIYF.